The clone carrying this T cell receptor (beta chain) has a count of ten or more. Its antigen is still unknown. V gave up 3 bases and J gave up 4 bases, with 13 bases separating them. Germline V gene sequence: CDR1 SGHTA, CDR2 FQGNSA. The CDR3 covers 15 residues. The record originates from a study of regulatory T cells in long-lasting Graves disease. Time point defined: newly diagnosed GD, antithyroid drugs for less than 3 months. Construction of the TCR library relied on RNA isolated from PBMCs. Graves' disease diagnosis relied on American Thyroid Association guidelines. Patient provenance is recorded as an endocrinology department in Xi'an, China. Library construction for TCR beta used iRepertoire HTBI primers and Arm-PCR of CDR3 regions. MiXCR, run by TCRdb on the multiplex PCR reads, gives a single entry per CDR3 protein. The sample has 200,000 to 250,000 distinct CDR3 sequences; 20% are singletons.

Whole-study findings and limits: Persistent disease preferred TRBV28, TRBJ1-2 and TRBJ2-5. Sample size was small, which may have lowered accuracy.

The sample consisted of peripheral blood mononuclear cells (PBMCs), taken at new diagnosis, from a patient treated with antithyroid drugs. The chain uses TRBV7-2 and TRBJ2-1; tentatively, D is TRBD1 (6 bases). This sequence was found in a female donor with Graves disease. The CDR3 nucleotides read TGTGCCAGCAGCTTCAGACAGGACCGATACAATGAGCAGTTCTTC. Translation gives CASSFRQDRYNEQFF.